This T cell receptor beta chain is from a study of blood T cell repertoires in COVID-19. Study summary: Samples of COVID-19 (acute and convalescent) were obtained from the United States, Italy and Spain.

In the study's own analysis: Estimation of nucleated cell counts relied on the amplification of reference gene primers. Assay used: immunoSEQ multiplex PCR; TCRdb lists only in-frame clones, some missing. V, J and clone size are taken as reported in that table, and D and trimming were inferred from the DNA itself. The data hold 200,000 to 250,000 clones, with about 81% observed a single time. Germline V gene lookup returns CDR1 MGHRA and CDR2 YSYEKL. The CDR3 has 18 residues. V was pared by 0 bases and J by 3 bases, with 7 bases of the junction left unmatched. The V and J genes are TRBV4-1 and TRBJ2-5, with 13 bases aligning to TRBD2. This clonotype was obtained from a woman of 80 years or more with COVID-19, enrolled during active disease. Sequencing was carried out using peripheral blood. CDR3 sequence (DNA): TGCGCCAGCAGCCAAGAATGGGGGACTAGCGGGATTAAAGAGACCCAGTACTTC. Amino acid sequence: CASSQEWGTSGIKETQYF.